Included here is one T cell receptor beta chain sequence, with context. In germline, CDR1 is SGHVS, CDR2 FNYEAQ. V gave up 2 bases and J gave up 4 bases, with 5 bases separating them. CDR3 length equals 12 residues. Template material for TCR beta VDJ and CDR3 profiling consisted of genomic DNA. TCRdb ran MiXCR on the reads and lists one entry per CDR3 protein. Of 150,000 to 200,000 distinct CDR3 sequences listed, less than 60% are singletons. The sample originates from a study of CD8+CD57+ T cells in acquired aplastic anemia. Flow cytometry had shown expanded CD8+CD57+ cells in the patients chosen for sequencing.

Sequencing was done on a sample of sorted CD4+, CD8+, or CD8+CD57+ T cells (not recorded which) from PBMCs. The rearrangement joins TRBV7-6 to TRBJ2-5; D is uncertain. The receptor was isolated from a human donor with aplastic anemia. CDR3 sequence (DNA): TGTGCCAGCAGCTTATATAGAGAGACCCAGTACTTC. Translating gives CASSLYRETQYF. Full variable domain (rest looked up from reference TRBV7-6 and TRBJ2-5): GAGVSQSPRYKVTKRGQDVALRCDPISGHVSLYWYRQALGQGPEFLTYFNYEAQQDKSGLPNDRFSAERPEGSISTLTIQRTEQRDSAMYRCASSLYRETQYFGPGTRLLVL.